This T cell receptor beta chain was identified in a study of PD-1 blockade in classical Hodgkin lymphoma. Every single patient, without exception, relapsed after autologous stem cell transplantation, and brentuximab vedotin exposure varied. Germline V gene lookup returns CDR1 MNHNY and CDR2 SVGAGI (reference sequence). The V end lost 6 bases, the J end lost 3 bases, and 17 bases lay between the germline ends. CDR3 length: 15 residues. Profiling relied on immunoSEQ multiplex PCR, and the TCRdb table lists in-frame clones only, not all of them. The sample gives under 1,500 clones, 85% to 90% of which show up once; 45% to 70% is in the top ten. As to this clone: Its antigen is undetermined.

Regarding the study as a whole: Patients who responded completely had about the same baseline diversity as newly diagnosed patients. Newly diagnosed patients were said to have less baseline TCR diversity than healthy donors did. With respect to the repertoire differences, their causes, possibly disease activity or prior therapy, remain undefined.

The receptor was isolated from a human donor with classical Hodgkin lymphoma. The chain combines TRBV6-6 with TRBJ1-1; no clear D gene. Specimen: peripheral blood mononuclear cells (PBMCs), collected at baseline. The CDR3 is CASRDPTQRDTEAFF. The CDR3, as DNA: TGTGCCAGCAGAGACCCGACACAAAGGGACACTGAAGCTTTCTTT.